This is a list of T cell receptor beta chains from one sample in a study of cytomegalovirus exposure and HLA in healthy donors. Sequencing used immunoSEQ multiplex PCR; TCRdb keeps in-frame clones, though not all of them. Here the sample spans approximately 130,000 clones, around 82% being singletons. Source material: PBMCs. These TCRs come from a man aged 50 to 59 in good health and CMV-seronegative. Each CDR3 is given with its conserved first and last residue. Fields, in order: V gene, J gene, D gene, clone size, CDR3 DNA, CDR3 protein. A D gene is named only where the DNA matches it firmly. Clone size is stated in some rows and not others, as once, few, many or a class when expanded.

v_gene: TRBV19; j_gene: TRBJ1-2; d_gene: TRBD1; abundance: once; CDR3nt: TGTGCCAGTAGTCTGGACAGGGACCACTATGGCTACACCTTC; CDR3aa: CASSLDRDHYGYTF
v_gene: TRBV4-1; j_gene: TRBJ2-7; d_gene: TRBD1; abundance: .; CDR3nt: TGCGCCAGCAGCTTACCGGGACAGGGCGCCTACGAGCAGTACTTC; CDR3aa: CASSLPGQGAYEQYF
v_gene: TRBV30; j_gene: TRBJ1-5; d_gene: .; abundance: .; CDR3nt: TGTGCCTGGAGTGAGGGAGCACAGCCCCAGCATTTT; CDR3aa: CAWSEGAQPQHF
v_gene: TRBV10-3; j_gene: TRBJ1-6; d_gene: .; abundance: .; CDR3nt: TGTGCCATCAGTGAAGGGGCGGCACCCCTCCACTTT; CDR3aa: CAISEGAAPLHF
v_gene: TRBV6-4; j_gene: TRBJ2-1; d_gene: TRBD2; abundance: .; CDR3nt: TGTGCCAGCAGTGAGGTACCGGGACTAGCGGGTGGTGAGCAGTTCTTC; CDR3aa: CASSEVPGLAGGEQFF
v_gene: TRBV4-3; j_gene: TRBJ2-7; d_gene: .; abundance: .; CDR3nt: TGCGCCAGCAGCCAAGTCATTGACAGTTTTCCGTACTTC; CDR3aa: CASSQVIDSFPYF
v_gene: TRBV25-1; j_gene: TRBJ1-1; d_gene: TRBD1; abundance: few; CDR3nt: TGTGCCAGCAGTACAATTACCGGGACAGGGCACACTGAAGCTTTCTTT; CDR3aa: CASSTITGTGHTEAFF
v_gene: TRBV29-1; j_gene: TRBJ2-7; d_gene: TRBD2; abundance: .; CDR3nt: TGCAGCGTGGCCGGGGTAGCGGGAGGTCGGAACGAGCAGTACTTC; CDR3aa: CSVAGVAGGRNEQYF
v_gene: TRBV5-1; j_gene: TRBJ2-7; d_gene: .; abundance: .; CDR3nt: TGCGCCAGCAGCTCAGGGGCGCTGAAATCCTACGAGCAGTACTTC; CDR3aa: CASSSGALKSYEQYF
v_gene: TRBV27; j_gene: TRBJ2-3; d_gene: .; abundance: .; CDR3nt: TGTGCCAGCAGTCCTGCTTGGCCTGGCACAGATACGCAGTATTTT; CDR3aa: CASSPAWPGTDTQYF
v_gene: TRBV6-1; j_gene: TRBJ1-2; d_gene: .; abundance: .; CDR3nt: TGTGCCAGCAGTGAACCGGGGGTGGCGAACTATGGCTACACCTTC; CDR3aa: CASSEPGVANYGYTF
v_gene: TRBV28; j_gene: TRBJ2-5; d_gene: TRBD1; abundance: .; CDR3nt: TGTGCCAGCAGTCCTACAGGGGGTAAGAGTTGGGAGACCCAGTACTTC; CDR3aa: CASSPTGGKSWETQYF
v_gene: TRBV15; j_gene: TRBJ2-2; d_gene: .; abundance: .; CDR3nt: TGTGCCACCAGCAGAGACGGTCAGAACACCGGGGAGCTGTTTTTT; CDR3aa: CATSRDGQNTGELFF
v_gene: TRBV11-1; j_gene: TRBJ2-2; d_gene: .; abundance: .; CDR3nt: TGTGCCAGCAGTTCCCGGACAGCCGGGGAGCTGTTTTTT; CDR3aa: CASSSRTAGELFF
v_gene: TRBV18; j_gene: TRBJ1-4; d_gene: .; abundance: once; CDR3nt: TGTGCCAGCTCACTGGGGCAGGGTGGGACTAATGAAAAACTGTTTTTT; CDR3aa: CASSLGQGGTNEKLFF
v_gene: TRBV19; j_gene: TRBJ2-5; d_gene: TRBD1; abundance: .; CDR3nt: TGTGCCAGTAGTATACGTAGGGGGCTATCTCAAGAGACCCAGTACTTC; CDR3aa: CASSIRRGLSQETQYF
v_gene: TRBV9; j_gene: TRBJ2-3; d_gene: TRBD1; abundance: .; CDR3nt: TGTGCCAGCAGCGTAGATGTCAGGGGGCCGATAGATACGCAGTATTTT; CDR3aa: CASSVDVRGPIDTQYF
v_gene: TRBV7-9; j_gene: TRBJ2-7; d_gene: .; abundance: .; CDR3nt: TGTGCCAGCAGCTGGGACACCACCTACGAGCAGTACTTC; CDR3aa: CASSWDTTYEQYF
v_gene: TRBV11-2; j_gene: TRBJ1-5; d_gene: TRBD1; abundance: .; CDR3nt: TGTGCCAGCAGCTTAGGGGACAGGGGCAATCAGCCCCAGCATTTT; CDR3aa: CASSLGDRGNQPQHF
v_gene: TRBV7-9; j_gene: TRBJ2-5; d_gene: TRBD2; abundance: .; CDR3nt: TGTGCCAGCAGAGCTATGGCGGGAGGGCCCGGCGGGGCCCAGTACTTC; CDR3aa: CASRAMAGGPGGAQYF
v_gene: TRBV5-4; j_gene: TRBJ1-1; d_gene: TRBD1; abundance: .; CDR3nt: TGTGCCAGCAGCATGGACAGGGCGGTGAGCACTGAAGCTTTCTTT; CDR3aa: CASSMDRAVSTEAFF
v_gene: TRBV15; j_gene: TRBJ2-7; d_gene: .; abundance: .; CDR3nt: TGTGCCACCAGCAGACCCCCTGGGGGAGGCCGAGCCTACGAGCAGTACTTC; CDR3aa: CATSRPPGGGRAYEQYF
v_gene: TRBV7-9; j_gene: TRBJ2-1; d_gene: .; abundance: .; CDR3nt: TGTGCCAGCAGCCCGCGCCTTGGGGCCCCAGAAAAGCAGTTCTTC; CDR3aa: CASSPRLGAPEKQFF
v_gene: TRBV19; j_gene: TRBJ2-3; d_gene: TRBD1; abundance: .; CDR3nt: TGTGCCAGTAGTCCCAGAGAGGGACAGGGCACAGATACGCAGTATTTT; CDR3aa: CASSPREGQGTDTQYF
v_gene: TRBV27; j_gene: TRBJ2-3; d_gene: .; abundance: .; CDR3nt: TGTGCCAGCAGTCCTACCGTCGTGGATACGCAGTATTTT; CDR3aa: CASSPTVVDTQYF
v_gene: TRBV20-1; j_gene: TRBJ2-3; d_gene: TRBD2; abundance: .; CDR3nt: TGCAGTGCACCACTAGCGAATACGCAGTATTTT; CDR3aa: CSAPLANTQYF
v_gene: TRBV28; j_gene: TRBJ2-1; d_gene: .; abundance: .; CDR3nt: TGTGCCAGCAGGGGGGCGGATCGGAGCTCCTACAATGAGCAGTTCTTC; CDR3aa: CASRGADRSSYNEQFF
v_gene: TRBV28; j_gene: TRBJ1-5; d_gene: .; abundance: .; CDR3nt: TGTGCCAGCAGTCTCCGGGACAACGCCAGGCCCCAGCATTTT; CDR3aa: CASSLRDNARPQHF
v_gene: TRBV5-6; j_gene: TRBJ1-5; d_gene: .; abundance: .; CDR3nt: TGTGCCAGCAGCCGGGCGGGACCAGGTAGGCCCCAGCATTTT; CDR3aa: CASSRAGPGRPQHF
v_gene: TRBV19; j_gene: TRBJ2-7; d_gene: TRBD2; abundance: .; CDR3nt: TGTGCCAGTAGTACGGATAGCGGGAGGCCAACCTACGAGCAGTACTTC; CDR3aa: CASSTDSGRPTYEQYF
v_gene: TRBV29-1; j_gene: TRBJ2-1; d_gene: TRBD2; abundance: .; CDR3nt: TGCAGCGTTGAAGGACTAGCGGGAGGGCCGAACCGTTACAATGAGCAGTTCTTC; CDR3aa: CSVEGLAGGPNRYNEQFF
v_gene: TRBV9; j_gene: TRBJ2-3; d_gene: .; abundance: .; CDR3nt: TGTGCCAGCTCTGCGCAGGGCACAGATACGCAGTATTTT; CDR3aa: CASSAQGTDTQYF
v_gene: TRBV5-1; j_gene: TRBJ2-3; d_gene: TRBD2; abundance: .; CDR3nt: TGCGCCAGCAGCACCGGGACTAGCGGGATGGCAGATACGCAGTATTTT; CDR3aa: CASSTGTSGMADTQYF
v_gene: TRBV7-6; j_gene: TRBJ2-1; d_gene: TRBD2; abundance: .; CDR3nt: TGTGCCAGCAGCTTAAACCCGCCCGCGATAGCGGGTAACAATGAGCAGTTCTTC; CDR3aa: CASSLNPPAIAGNNEQFF
v_gene: TRBV6-5; j_gene: TRBJ2-1; d_gene: .; abundance: .; CDR3nt: TGTGCCAGCAGTTGGTCTAGCTACAATGAGCAGTTCTTC; CDR3aa: CASSWSSYNEQFF
v_gene: TRBV28; j_gene: TRBJ1-4; d_gene: .; abundance: .; CDR3nt: TGTGCCAGCAGTTTTGAACAGGAAAATGAAAAACTGTTTTTT; CDR3aa: CASSFEQENEKLFF
v_gene: TRBV7-2; j_gene: TRBJ2-6; d_gene: .; abundance: .; CDR3nt: TGTGCCAGCAGCTTTTTAGAGGGGGCTGGGGCCAACGTCCTGACTTTC; CDR3aa: CASSFLEGAGANVLTF
v_gene: TRBV14; j_gene: TRBJ2-5; d_gene: .; abundance: .; CDR3nt: TGTGCCAGCAGCCAAGGAGCGAGGAATGTCGCTAAAGAGACCCAGTACTTC; CDR3aa: CASSQGARNVAKETQYF
v_gene: TRBV27; j_gene: TRBJ2-7; d_gene: .; abundance: .; CDR3nt: TGTGCCAGCAGTTTATGGGGCAGGGGCTACAACGAGCAGTACTTC; CDR3aa: CASSLWGRGYNEQYF
v_gene: TRBV28; j_gene: TRBJ1-2; d_gene: .; abundance: .; CDR3nt: TGTGCCAGCCATTCGGGGGGAGTCTATGGCTACACCTTC; CDR3aa: CASHSGGVYGYTF
v_gene: TRBV4-1; j_gene: TRBJ2-5; d_gene: .; abundance: .; CDR3nt: TGCGCCAGCAGCCGCACTCCCCCGGGATCCATCCAAGAGACCCAGTACTTC; CDR3aa: CASSRTPPGSIQETQYF
v_gene: TRBV29-1; j_gene: TRBJ1-4; d_gene: TRBD1; abundance: .; CDR3nt: TGCAGCGCTTTTGACAGGGTGGTTGAAAAACTGTTTTTT; CDR3aa: CSAFDRVVEKLFF
v_gene: TRBV10-1; j_gene: TRBJ2-1; d_gene: TRBD2; abundance: .; CDR3nt: TGCGCCAGCAGTGAGGGGACTAGCGGGAGGGATGAGCAGTTCTTC; CDR3aa: CASSEGTSGRDEQFF
v_gene: TRBV19; j_gene: TRBJ1-5; d_gene: .; abundance: few; CDR3nt: TGTGCCAGTAGTATAATTGGGGGGGATCAGCCCCAGCATTTT; CDR3aa: CASSIIGGDQPQHF
v_gene: TRBV7-9; j_gene: TRBJ2-3; d_gene: TRBD1; abundance: .; CDR3nt: TGTGCCATACAGGGGGCGGGCCCAGATACGCAGTATTTT; CDR3aa: CAIQGAGPDTQYF
v_gene: TRBV2; j_gene: TRBJ2-1; d_gene: TRBD1; abundance: .; CDR3nt: TGTGCCAGCAGGGGACAGGGGGCGAGTGAGCAGTTCTTC; CDR3aa: CASRGQGASEQFF
v_gene: TRBV7-2; j_gene: TRBJ2-2; d_gene: TRBD1; abundance: .; CDR3nt: TGTGCCAGCAGCTTACCACAGGGGGGCACCGGGGAGCTGTTTTTT; CDR3aa: CASSLPQGGTGELFF
v_gene: TRBV4-3; j_gene: TRBJ2-1; d_gene: .; abundance: .; CDR3nt: TGCGCCAGCAGCCAAAATCCAGGAAACAACAATGAGCAGTTCTTC; CDR3aa: CASSQNPGNNNEQFF
v_gene: TRBV18; j_gene: TRBJ2-7; d_gene: TRBD1; abundance: .; CDR3nt: TGTGCCAGCTCACCTCTCGGACAGGAAAGAAGCGAGCAGTACTTC; CDR3aa: CASSPLGQERSEQYF
v_gene: TRBV10-3; j_gene: TRBJ1-5; d_gene: .; abundance: once; CDR3nt: TGTGCCATCAGTGAGTTTGGTGGTCAGGGGAACGAGCCCCAGCATTTT; CDR3aa: CAISEFGGQGNEPQHF
v_gene: TRBV15; j_gene: TRBJ2-2; d_gene: .; abundance: .; CDR3nt: TGTGCCACCAGCAGGAGCTTGAACACCGGGGAGCTGTTTTTT; CDR3aa: CATSRSLNTGELFF